The 22 T cell receptor beta chains listed next were all sequenced from one sample in a study of molecular identifiers for immune sequencing clone quantification. TCRdb ran MiXCR on the PCR reads and lists one entry per CDR3 protein. The table lists about 89,000 distinct CDR3 sequences, 15% to 20% of them singletons. Source material: naive CD8+ T cells from blood, with Jurkat cell RNA spiked in. Subset of the sample: FACS-sorted CD8+CD4-CCR7+CD45RA+ naive T cells. The receptors come from a human donor in good health. Some libraries in this study had Jurkat cell RNA spiked in.

This clonotype was observed many times. The genes are TRBV13 and TRBJ2-5; D is unresolved. The V end was cut by 3 bases, the J end by 6 bases, with 14 bases between. Germline-derived CDR1 and CDR2 are PRHDT and FYEKMQ (reference sequence). The length of the CDR3 is 14 residues. CDR3 protein: CASSFSLFGKTQYF. In DNA, the CDR3 is TGTGCCAGCAGCTTCAGCCTGTTTGGGAAGACCCAGTACTTC.

The sample holds many counts of this clonotype. This chain joins TRBV27 and TRBJ1-3, with no clear D. Trimming stripped 3 bases from V and 0 bases from J, with 9 bases between. The germline V gene has CDR1 MNHEY and CDR2 SMNVEV (reference sequence). This CDR3 region has 15 residues. CDR3 sequence (DNA): TGTGCCAGCAGTTTGGACCTAAACTCTGGAAACACCATATATTTT. It yields the protein CASSLDLNSGNTIYF.

This clonotype was seen ten or more times. The chain combines TRBV19 with TRBJ2-7; D perhaps matches TRBD2 (5 bases). V was pared by 3 bases and J by 0 bases, with 15 bases between. CDR1 is LNHDA, CDR2 SQIVND, per germline (reference sequence). The CDR3 is 16 residues long. The CDR3 nucleotides are TGTGCCAGTAGTATCTTCGCTAGCTCCTACTCCTACGAGCAGTACTTC. This sequence encodes CASSIFASSYSYEQYF.

At least ten counts were recorded for this clonotype. The rearrangement uses TRBV2 and TRBJ2-3, with 11 bases lining up with TRBD2. This CDR3 contains 15 residues. The V segment lost 8 bases and the J segment 5 bases; nucleotides outside the gene matches: 9. CDR1 and CDR2 from the germline V gene are SNHLY and FYNNEI. CDR3 amino acids: CASRTLAGVGDTQYF. DNA of the CDR3: TGTGCCAGCCGTACACTAGCGGGGGTCGGAGATACGCAGTATTTT.

This clonotype has a count of ten or more. This sequence joins TRBV7-8 and TRBJ2-2, with 8 bases that match TRBD1. V shed 1 base, J shed 5 bases, and the junction held 9 bases outside the gene matches. Germline V CDR1 and CDR2: SGHVS, FQNEAQ. The CDR3 is made up of 17 amino acids. Written as DNA, the CDR3 is TGTGCCAGCAGCTTAGTGAGGACAGGGTTATGGACCGGGGAGCTGTTTTTT. Protein sequence: CASSLVRTGLWTGELFF.

The gene calls are TRBV5-6 and TRBJ1-5, with 8 nucleotides matching TRBD1. V shed 4 bases, J shed 13 bases, and the junction held 16 bases outside the gene matches. This CDR3 has 15 amino acids. Looked up from germline, CDR1 is SGHDT and CDR2 is YYEEEE. CDR3 nucleotides: TGTGCCAGCAGCACCCGACAGGGGCCTTATCGGCCTCAGCATTTT. Translating gives CASSTRQGPYRPQHF. The whole variable domain, filled in from reference TRBV5-6 and TRBJ1-5, reads DAGVTQSPTHLIKTRGQQVTLRCSPKSGHDTVSWYQQALGQGPQFIFQYYEEEERQRGNFPDRFSGHQFPNYSSELNVNALLLGDSALYLCASSTRQGPYRPQHFGDGTRLSIL.

Regarding this clonotype: The germline gene is not matched at one end of the junction; a read error may be the cause. CDR3 bases: TGTGCCAGCAGTTACGGGGGGGGTAGCACAGATACGCAGTATTTT. Its protein product is CASSYGGGSTDTQYF. The gene calls are TRBV10-2 and TRBJ2-3; 8 nucleotides match TRBD2. The CDR3 has 15 residues. Germline V CDR1 and CDR2: WSHSY, SAAADI.

The rearrangement joins TRBV5-3 to TRBJ2-7; no reliable D call. TRBV5-3 carries the ORF label, with uncertain function. The V end was cut by 8 bases, the J end by 3 bases, with 12 bases between. The CDR3 covers 12 residues. The CDR3 DNA follows: TGTGCCAGCAGCCCCGACATCTACGAGCAGTACTTC. Translation gives CASSPDIYEQYF.

This clonotype has at least ten counts. The chain carries TRBV29-1 and TRBJ2-7; D gene unclear. Per the germline V gene, CDR1 is SQVTM and CDR2 is ANQGSEA. With 6 bases removed from V and 2 bases from J, the gap between germline ends came to 14 bases. This CDR3 spans 13 amino acids. The chain's CDR3 is CSVFWTDAYEQYF. The CDR3 nucleotides read TGCAGCGTCTTCTGGACGGATGCCTACGAGCAGTACTTC.

This clonotype was counted ten times or more. The V and J genes are TRBV12-3 or TRBV12-4 and TRBJ2-3; D gene uncertain. The length of the CDR3 is 15 residues. With 3 bases removed from V and 0 bases from J, the gap between germline ends came to 10 bases. The CDR3 coding sequence is TGTGCCAGCAGTTTCACTTTTGCTAGCACAGATACGCAGTATTTT. As protein: CASSFTFASTDTQYF.

This clonotype was counted at least ten times. The chain joins TRBV7-9 to TRBJ2-7, with 12 bases fitting TRBD2. The CDR3 extends over 15 amino acids. The ends lost 5 bases at V and 3 bases at J; junction bases unmatched: 5. The germline gives CDR1 SEHNR, CDR2 FQNEAQ (reference sequence). The CDR3, as DNA: TGTGCCAGCAGCCCGGGACTAGCGGGCGACTACGAGCAGTACTTC. This encodes CASSPGLAGDYEQYF.

This clonotype occurred once. The chain combines TRBV25-1 with TRBJ1-1, with D unresolved. Germline V CDR1 and CDR2: MGHDK, SYGVNS. CDR3 length equals 15 residues. The V and J ends lost 5 bases and 1 base respectively, with 14 bases between them. The DNA for the CDR3 is TGTGCCAGCAGTACCAGCCGCCGTACGAACACTGAAGCTTTCTTT. As protein: CASSTSRRTNTEAFF.

This clonotype is termed medium-sized. The CDR3 DNA sequence: TGTGCCAGCAGTTTAGCATTACGCACAGATACGCAGTATTTT. Protein: CASSLALRTDTQYF. V and J are TRBV27 and TRBJ2-3; no firm D call. The germline V gene encodes CDR1 MNHEY and CDR2 SMNVEV (reference sequence). V dropped 2 bases and J dropped 1 base, with 7 bases sitting between them. The CDR3 length is 14 residues.

Details on this clonotype: A single base separates this from a much larger clone, so it may be a read error. The chain joins TRBV4-3 to TRBJ2-1; the match to TRBD2 covers 7 bases. The CDR3 is 17 residues long. Germline CDR1 is LGHNA and CDR2 is YSLEER. The CDR3 loop reads CASSQEIWGEGYNEQSF. The CDR3 DNA is TGCGCCAGCAGCCAAGAAATATGGGGGGAGGGCTACAATGAGCAGTCCTTC.

This clonotype was seen repeatedly, ten times or more. V gene TRBV5-6 combines with J gene TRBJ1-5; D possibly corresponds to TRBD1 (6 bases). Germline V gene data show CDR1 as SGHDT and CDR2 as YYEEEE. Trimming took 4 bases from V and 7 from J, leaving 15 bases between them. CDR3 length equals 14 residues. The CDR3 nucleotides are TGTGCCAGCAGCGAGGGCGGGGGCTGGCAGCCCCAGCATTTT. As protein: CASSEGGGWQPQHF.

This clonotype has just a few counts. A read error may be the cause here, since a much bigger clone is one base away. J is TRBJ2-7 and V is TRBV20-1; D is unresolved. The V gene's germline CDR1 is DFQATT and CDR2 SNEGSKA (reference sequence). Trimming removed 0 bases at V and 3 bases at J, with 15 bases between. The CDR3 is made up of 15 amino acids. This CDR3 reads CSARDINSQFYEQYF. CDR3 DNA sequence: TGCAGTGCTAGAGACATTAACAGTCAATTCTACGAGCAGTACTTC.

This clonotype appeared many times. The chain is built from TRBV18 and TRBJ2-5, with TRBD2 as a possible D gene (5 bases). The ends were cut back, 1 base at V and 3 bases at J, with 12 bases in the middle. CDR3 length equals 15 residues. CDR1 is KGHSH and CDR2 is LQKENI in the germline V gene. CDR3 in amino acids: CASSPLASTKETQYF. CDR3 sequence (DNA): TGTGCCAGCTCACCACTAGCGTCGACGAAAGAGACCCAGTACTTC.

This clonotype came up many times. The chain has TRBV7-2 and TRBJ2-7; TRBD2 aligns across 8 bases. The germline V gene has CDR1 SGHTA and CDR2 FQGNSA. The CDR3 is made up of 22 amino acids. Trimming cost V 1 base and J 2 bases; bases outside gene matches: 25. The CDR3 loop reads CASSLGVSVLREGHGVPYEQYF. CDR3 bases: TGTGCCAGCAGCTTAGGGGTCTCCGTGTTACGGGAGGGGCATGGGGTCCCCTACGAGCAGTACTTC.

This clonotype was seen repeatedly, ten times or more. This chain joins TRBV5-4 and TRBJ2-7; D not resolved. Trimming took 6 bases from V and 5 from J, leaving 12 bases between them. Germline V gives CDR1 SGHNT, CDR2 YYREEE (reference sequence). The CDR3 length is 12 residues. The CDR3 loop reads CASTGMGNEQYF. In DNA, the CDR3 is TGTGCCAGCACAGGAATGGGGAACGAGCAGTACTTC.

In this sample, this clonotype turned up once. The chain carries TRBV5-1 and TRBJ2-4; 9 bases are a match to TRBD1. V was pared by 4 bases and J by 2 bases, with 10 bases of the junction left unmatched. Germline V gives CDR1 SGHRS, CDR2 YFSETQ. The CDR3 spans 17 residues. CDR3 nucleotide sequence: TGCGCCAGCAGCACTGGACAGGGGATGACATCCAAAAACATTCAGTACTTC. The encoded protein is CASSTGQGMTSKNIQYF.

This clonotype was observed a few times. This sequence may be a read error, since a much larger clone differs from it by one base. V is TRBV30 and J is TRBJ2-2; D is uncertain. The CDR3 has 13 amino acids. The germline V gene has CDR1 GTSNPN and CDR2 SVGIG (reference sequence). V dropped 1 base and J dropped 7 bases, with 10 bases sitting between them. For the CDR3, the DNA is TGTGCCTGGAGTGACCTAGATTACGGGGAGCTGTTTTTT. This translates into CAWSDLDYGELFF. Full variable domain (outside the CDR3, taken from reference TRBV30 and TRBJ2-2): SQTIHQWPATLVQPVGSPLSLECTVEGTSNPNLYWYRQAAGRGLQLLFYSVGIGQISSEVPQNLSASRPQDRQFILSSKKLLLSDSGFYLCAWSDLDYGELFFGEGSRLTVL.

This clonotype occurred many times. The V call is TRBV29-1, the J call TRBJ2-7; a possible D gene is TRBD1 (6 bases). Trimming shortened V by 4 bases and J by 2 bases, and 12 bases separated the two germline ends. Germline lookup yields CDR1 SQVTM and CDR2 ANQGSEA. The CDR3 runs to 13 residues. CDR3 in amino acids: CSVAQTGTYEQYF. The CDR3 DNA is TGCAGCGTTGCACAGACAGGCACCTACGAGCAGTACTTC.